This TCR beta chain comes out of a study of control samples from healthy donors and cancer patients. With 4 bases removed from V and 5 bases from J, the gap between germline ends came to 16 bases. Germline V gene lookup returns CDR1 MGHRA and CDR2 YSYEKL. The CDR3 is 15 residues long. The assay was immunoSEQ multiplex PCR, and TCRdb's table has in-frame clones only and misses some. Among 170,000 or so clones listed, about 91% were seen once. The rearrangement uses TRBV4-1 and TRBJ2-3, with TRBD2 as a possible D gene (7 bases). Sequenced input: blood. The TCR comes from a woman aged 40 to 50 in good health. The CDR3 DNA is TGCGCCAGCAGCCTCGACTCCGGGGGGCAAGATACGCAGTATTTT. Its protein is CASSLDSGGQDTQYF.